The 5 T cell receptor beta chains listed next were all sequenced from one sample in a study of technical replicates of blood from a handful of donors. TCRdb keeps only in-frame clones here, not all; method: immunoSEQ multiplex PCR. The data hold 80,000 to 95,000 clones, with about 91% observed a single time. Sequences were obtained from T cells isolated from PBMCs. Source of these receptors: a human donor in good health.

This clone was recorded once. The CDR3 DNA follows: TGTGCCAGCACCCTTACGGGGGCGGGAGAGTACGAGCAGTACTTC. Translating gives CASTLTGAGEYEQYF. The chain carries TRBV6-5 and TRBJ2-7, with a possible D match to TRBD2 (7 bases). The CDR3 totals 15 residues. Germline V lookup: CDR1 MNHEY, CDR2 SVGAGI. The V and J ends lost 7 bases and 4 bases respectively, with 20 bases between them.

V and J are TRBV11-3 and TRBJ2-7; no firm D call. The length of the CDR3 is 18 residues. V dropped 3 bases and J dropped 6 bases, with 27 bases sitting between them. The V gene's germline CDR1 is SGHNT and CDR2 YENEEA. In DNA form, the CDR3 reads TGTGCCAGCAGCTTCCCTTTGACCCTTGACTTTCCGGGTAGCGAGCAGTACTTC. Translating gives CASSFPLTLDFPGSEQYF.

The CDR3 sequence: CASSSPTGTGSNQPQHF. The DNA of the CDR3 is TGTGCCAGCAGCTCCCCTACCGGGACAGGGTCCAATCAGCCCCAGCATTTT. The chain uses TRBV7-9 and TRBJ1-5, with 9 bases lining up with TRBD1. Trimming removed 4 bases from V and 3 bases from J; junction bases left unmatched: 10. Germline CDR1 reads SEHNR; CDR2 reads FQNEAQ (reference sequence). The CDR3 extends over 17 amino acids.

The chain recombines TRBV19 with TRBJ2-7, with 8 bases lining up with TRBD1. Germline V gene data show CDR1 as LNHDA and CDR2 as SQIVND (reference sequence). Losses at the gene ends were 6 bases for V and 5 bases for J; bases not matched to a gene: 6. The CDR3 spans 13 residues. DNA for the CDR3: TGTGCCAGTAGCCAGGGGGCGCTGAACGAGCAGTACTTC. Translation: CASSQGALNEQYF.

The CDR3 DNA follows: TGTGCCAGCAGCCAGGGGGCGCCGTCTCAGCCCCAGCATTTT. Its protein product is CASSQGAPSQPQHF. The V gene is TRBV25-1, the J gene TRBJ1-5; 8 bases are a match to TRBD1. This CDR3 comprises 14 residues. V trimming: 6 bases; J trimming: 6 bases; junction bases outside the gene matches: 7. Looked up from germline, CDR1 is MGHDK and CDR2 is SYGVNS.